This T cell receptor beta chain was documented in a study of blood T cells in healthy people across ages. Primers used in a second PCR of roughly 6 to 11 cycles were a sample-barcoded 5' primer and a J-beta primer mix. Each CDR3 protein is one row after TCRdb ran MiXCR on the 5' RACE reads. The repertoire has about 1,400,000 distinct CDR3 sequences, approximately 38% of them found once; the top ten carry approximately 7.9%. About 10 milliliters of peripheral blood were drawn from each donor into EDTA-treated tubes. The CDR3 consists of 18 residues. Germline-derived CDR1 and CDR2 are MNHEY and SVGAGI. Trimming took 0 bases from V and 3 from J, leaving 17 bases between them.

This TCR was sampled from a woman aged 18-29 years in good health. The sample was blood. V and J are TRBV6-5 and TRBJ1-4; D gene unclear. The CDR3 sequence is CASSYSFRAVQPNEKLFF. In DNA form, the CDR3 reads TGTGCCAGCAGTTACTCTTTCCGGGCCGTGCAGCCTAATGAAAAACTGTTTTTT.